This TCR beta chain was profiled in a study of read filtering for tumor transcriptome and immune sequencing. V gave up 6 bases and J gave up 0 bases, with 11 bases separating them. The CDR3 totals 14 residues. Per the germline V gene, CDR1 is MNHNS and CDR2 is SASEGT. This library used approximately 0.4 ug RNA and molecular barcoded adaptors spanning alpha/delta and beta/gamma chains. TCRdb processed the reads anew with MiXCR; each CDR3 protein has one entry. In the table there are fewer than 45,000 distinct CDR3 sequences, 10% to 15% of which are singletons. Sampling of bone marrow took place during active disease in every patient. Study results and caveats: Dropping single-read clonotypes raised IR-seq and RNA-seq shared-clonotype correlation. Single-read clonotypes: about 83% of IR-seq clonotypes (about 3.5% of reads), about 75% of RNA-seq clonotypes (nearly 45% of reads).

This clonotype was seen at least ten times. Its antigen is as yet unknown. The rearrangement joins TRBV6-1 to TRBJ1-1; unclear D gene. The receptor comes from a donor at least 40 years old with multiple myeloma. The sample comprised a population of CD138-negative cells sorted from bone marrow. The CDR3 sequence: CASSAPGMNTEAFF. The CDR3 DNA follows: TGTGCCAGCAGCGCCCCGGGGATGAACACTGAAGCTTTCTTT.